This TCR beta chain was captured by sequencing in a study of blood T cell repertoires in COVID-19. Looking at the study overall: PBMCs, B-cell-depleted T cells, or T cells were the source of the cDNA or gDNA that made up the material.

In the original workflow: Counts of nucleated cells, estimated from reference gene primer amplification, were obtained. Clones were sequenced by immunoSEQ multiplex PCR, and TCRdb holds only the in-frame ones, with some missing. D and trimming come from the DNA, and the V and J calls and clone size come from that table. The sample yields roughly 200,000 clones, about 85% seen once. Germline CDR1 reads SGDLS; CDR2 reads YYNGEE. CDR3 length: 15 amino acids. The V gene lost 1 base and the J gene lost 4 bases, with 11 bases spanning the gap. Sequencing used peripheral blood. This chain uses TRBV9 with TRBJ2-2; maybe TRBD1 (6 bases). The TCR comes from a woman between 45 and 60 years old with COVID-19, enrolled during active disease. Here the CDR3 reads CASSVTGLSTGELFF. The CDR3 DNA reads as TGTGCCAGCAGCGTAACAGGGTTAAGCACCGGGGAGCTGTTTTTT. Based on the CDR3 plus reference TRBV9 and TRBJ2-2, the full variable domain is DSGVTQTPKHLITATGQRVTLRCSPRSGDLSVYWYQQSLDQGLQFLIQYYNGEERAKGNILERFSAQQFPDLHSELNLSSLELGDSALYFCASSVTGLSTGELFFGEGSRLTVL.